This T cell receptor (beta chain) was profiled in a study of intratumoral heterogeneity in liver cancer. Turning to the overall study: In the full cohort of roughly 14 patients, the median age was roughly 58 years and the majority of patients were male. To investigate intratumor heterogeneity, the study integrated RNA-seq, DNA sequencing, TCR-seq and SNP array data drawn from multiple regions of hepatocellular carcinoma specimens. Of the roughly 68 multiregional samples collected from roughly 15 HCC patients in the overall cohort, some 50 were tumoral regions and about 20 were adjacent nontumoral regions.

The immunoSEQ assay was used to sequence TCR beta chain CDR3 regions from genomic DNA. Rearranged VDJ segments were amplified with primers that anneal to V and J segments. The authors' pipeline ran thus. Clonality and richness metrics were computed with the ImmunoSeq Analyzer software. To find clones with differing abundance between regions, Fisher's exact test was applied together with a beta-binomial method for extra stringency. This immuneACCESS table, as held by TCRdb, lists in-frame sequences with V and J called but not all clones. Of the missing ones, under half trace to an unresolved V gene in checked studies; the others have no known cause. V and J calls and clone size follow that table, whereas D and trimming were derived from the DNA. The sample table contains 5,500 to 7,000 clones; only one count was recorded for about two thirds of them. The ten biggest clones cover more than 35% of the sample.

The H label marked samples taken from distinct, geographically separated regions of the hepatocellular carcinoma nodule. Early-stage hepatocellular carcinoma was present in all patients, and no therapy was administered to any patient before surgical resection. The sampled areas showed no macroscopic signs of necrosis or hemorrhage. Multiple regions from a couple of patients underwent TCR sequencing (ImmunoSeq). Frozen resection tissue samples were collected at least 1 cm apart from each other. Genomic DNA was isolated from bulk tissue with the DNeasy blood and tissue kit. CDR1 LGHNA and CDR2 YNFKEQ are derived from the germline V gene. Deletion took 0 bases off V and 5 bases off J, with a span of 15 bases between the germline ends. From the cysteine up to the phenylalanine, the CDR3 has a length of 16 residues. The read is trimmed to its CDR3 DNA, 48 bases read in frame from base 1. The full study reports these points: Limitations acknowledged by the authors included a relatively low number of patients and under-sampled representation of tumor-infiltrating lymphocytes. Within each of the two sequenced patients, overall T cell clonality showed no significant difference between tumor regions. In every sequenced patient, tumor region b showed significantly fewer unique T-cell clonal expansions than tumor region a. TCR sequencing reportedly confirmed RNA-seq-based estimates of regional differences in tumor-infiltrating lymphocyte burden.

As concerns this clone: Its binding antigen is unknown. There are no base qualities to consult, and no much larger clone falls within one base.

The receptor was derived from a woman aged 70-85 years with hepatocellular carcinoma. Here the chain combines TRBV4-2 and TRBJ2-3; the D gene is perhaps TRBD1 or TRBD2, as each covers 7 bases. Sequences were derived from tumor tissue, sampled before any cancer treatment. The DNA is TGTGCCAGCAGCCAAGATGGGGGAGGGGGCAAAGATACGCAGTATTTT. Its translation reads: CASSQDGGGGKDTQYF.